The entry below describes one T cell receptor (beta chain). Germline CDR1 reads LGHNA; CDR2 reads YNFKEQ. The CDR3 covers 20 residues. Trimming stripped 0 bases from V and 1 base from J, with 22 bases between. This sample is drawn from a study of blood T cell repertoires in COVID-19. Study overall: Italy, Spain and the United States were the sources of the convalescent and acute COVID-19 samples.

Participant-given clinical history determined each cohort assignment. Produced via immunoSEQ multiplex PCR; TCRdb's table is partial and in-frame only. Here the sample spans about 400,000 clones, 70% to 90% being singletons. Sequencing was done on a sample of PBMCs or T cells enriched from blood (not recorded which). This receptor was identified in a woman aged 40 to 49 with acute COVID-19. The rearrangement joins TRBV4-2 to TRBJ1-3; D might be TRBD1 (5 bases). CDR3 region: CASSQDLSTRDSYSGNTIYF. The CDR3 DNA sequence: TGTGCCAGCAGCCAAGATCTAAGTACAAGAGACAGCTATTCTGGAAACACCATATATTTT.